This T cell receptor (beta chain) stems from a study of T cells expressing NK-cell markers. TCRdb re-called the 5' RACE reads and catalogs CDR3 proteins one per entry, DNA excluded. The sample includes about 390,000 distinct CDR3 sequences. Looked up from germline, CDR1 is MNHEY and CDR2 is SVGEGT. The CDR3 runs to 17 residues. The rearrangement joins TRBV6-2 or TRBV6-3 to TRBJ2-1; TCRdb designates TRBD1, a call that cannot be tested without DNA. What was sequenced was blood T cells: a sorted CD56 or NKG2C T cell subset, CD4+ or CD8+ T cells, or bulk PBMC T cells (not recorded which). The receptor comes from a woman between 50 and 59 years old in good health. The CDR3 region is CASSPGGLRSSYNEQFF.